Listed here are 8 T cell receptor beta chains from one sample, sequenced in a study of shared clonotypes between healthy human individuals. Sequenced by immunoSEQ multiplex PCR; TCRdb stores in-frame clones only, minus some. Of about 1.9 million clones in the sample, 93% were seen once. Terminally differentiated effector memory CD45RA+ cells were left out of the naive CD8 fraction, which was CD45RO-negative and positively selected for CCR7. The sample consisted of naive CD8+ T cells from PBMCs. The receptor source for this set is a man in his late teens or twenties in good health. Some clones in this sample may be carry-over from other donors' samples.

As regards this clone: At the DNA level, this CDR3 is encoded by other sequences in the same sample as well. The V call is TRBV7-7, the J call TRBJ2-7; perhaps TRBD1 as D (6 bases). This CDR3 spans 13 amino acids. Germline CDR1 and CDR2: SSHAT and FNYEAQ (reference sequence). V was shortened by 5 bases and J by 3 bases, with 11 bases between the two germline ends. The CDR3 coding sequence is TGTGCCAGCAGCCCGGCAGGGGACTACGAGCAGTACTTC. It codes for CASSPAGDYEQYF. Combining the CDR3 with reference TRBV7-7 and TRBJ2-7 gives the whole variable domain GAGVSQSPRYKVTKRGQDVTLRCDPISSHATLYWYQQALGQGPEFLTYFNYEAQPDKSGLPSDRFSAERPEGSISTLTIQRTEQRDSAMYRCASSPAGDYEQYFGPGTRLTVT.

In DNA, the CDR3 is TGTGCCAGCAGCGCTACCACCCAACAGGGTAGAGAGACCCAGTACTTC. It translates to CASSATTQQGRETQYF. The genes are TRBV5-8 and TRBJ2-5; maybe TRBD1 (6 bases). The germline V gene encodes CDR1 SGHTS and CDR2 YDEGEE. V gave up 4 bases and J gave up 4 bases, with 20 bases separating them. This CDR3 has 16 amino acids.

The rearrangement joins TRBV10-3 to TRBJ2-1; tentative D call: TRBD2 (6 bases). The CDR3 loop spans 14 amino acids. CDR1 ENHRY and CDR2 SYGVKD come from the germline V gene. The V and J ends lost 7 bases and 0 bases respectively, with 10 bases between them. The DNA of the CDR3 is TGTGCCATCAACGGAGGGAGCTCCTACAATGAGCAGTTCTTC. As protein: CAINGGSSYNEQFF.

This chain links TRBV7-9 with TRBJ2-7, with 7 bases matching TRBD1. Germline values: CDR1 SEHNR, CDR2 FQNEAQ (reference sequence). V shed 10 bases, J shed 4 bases, and the junction held 16 bases outside the gene matches. The CDR3 is made up of 15 amino acids. This CDR3 is CAIIHFTGDLYEQYF. CDR3 in DNA: TGTGCCATAATCCATTTTACAGGGGACCTATACGAGCAGTACTTC. Full variable domain (outside the CDR3, taken from reference TRBV7-9 and TRBJ2-7): DTGVSQNPRHKITKRGQNVTFRCDPISEHNRLYWYRQTLGQGPEFLTYFQNEAQLEKSRLLSDRFSAERPKGSFSTLEIQRTEQGDSAMYLCAIIHFTGDLYEQYFGPGTRLTVT.

The V and J genes are TRBV12-5 and TRBJ2-2; D call uncertain. Germline CDR1 and CDR2: LGHNT and FRNRAP. V was clipped by 5 bases and J by 5 bases, with 6 bases between them. The CDR3 is 12 amino acids. The CDR3 DNA sequence: TGTGCTAGTGGTGCCAGGACCGGGGAGCTGTTTTTT. The encoded protein is CASGARTGELFF.

This chain uses TRBV11-2 with TRBJ2-1; D is perhaps TRBD1 (5 bases). Germline V gene data show CDR1 as SGHAT and CDR2 as FQNNGV. This CDR3 is 16 amino acids long. Trimming took 1 base from V and 4 from J, leaving 14 bases between them. CDR3: CASSLANLTAYNEQFF. CDR3 bases: TGTGCCAGCAGCTTAGCCAATTTGACAGCTTACAATGAGCAGTTCTTC.

This sequence joins TRBV9 and TRBJ2-1; TRBD2 agrees at 9 bases. J was trimmed by 8 bases and V by 3 bases; bases with no gene match: 12. Germline loops: CDR1 SGDLS, CDR2 YYNGEE. The length of the CDR3 is 16 residues. The CDR3 nucleotides read TGTGCCAGCAGCGGACCACTAGCGGGCACCCTCCATGAGCAGTTCTTC. It translates to CASSGPLAGTLHEQFF.

This clone was observed a single time. The chain carries TRBV6-5 and TRBJ2-1, with TRBD2 matching over 7 bases. The CDR3 runs to 15 residues. The germline V gene encodes CDR1 MNHEY and CDR2 SVGAGI. The V gene end was trimmed by 0 bases and the J gene end by 4 bases; junction bases not matched to a gene: 3. CDR3 nucleotide sequence: TGTGCCAGCAGTTACTCTGGCGGGGGTTACAATGAGCAGTTCTTC. Residues: CASSYSGGGYNEQFF.